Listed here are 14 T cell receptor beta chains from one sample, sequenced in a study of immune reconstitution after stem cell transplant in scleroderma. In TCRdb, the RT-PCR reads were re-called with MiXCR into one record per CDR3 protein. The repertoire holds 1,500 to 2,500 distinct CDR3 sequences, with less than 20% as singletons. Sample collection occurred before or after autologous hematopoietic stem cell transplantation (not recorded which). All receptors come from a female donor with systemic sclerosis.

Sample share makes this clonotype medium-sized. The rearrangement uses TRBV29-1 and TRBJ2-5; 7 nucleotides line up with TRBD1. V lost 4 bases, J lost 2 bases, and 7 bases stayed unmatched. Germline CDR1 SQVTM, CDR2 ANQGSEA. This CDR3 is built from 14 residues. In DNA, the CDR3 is TGCAGCGTTGCCGGGACAGCTCCTCAAGAGACCCAGTACTTC. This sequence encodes CSVAGTAPQETQYF.

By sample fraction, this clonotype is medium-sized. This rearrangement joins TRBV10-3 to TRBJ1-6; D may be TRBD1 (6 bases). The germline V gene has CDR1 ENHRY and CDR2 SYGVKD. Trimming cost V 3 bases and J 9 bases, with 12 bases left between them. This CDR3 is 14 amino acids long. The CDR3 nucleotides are TGTGCCATCAGTGAATCCGGGGGGCGTTCACCCCTCCACTTT. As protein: CAISESGGRSPLHF.

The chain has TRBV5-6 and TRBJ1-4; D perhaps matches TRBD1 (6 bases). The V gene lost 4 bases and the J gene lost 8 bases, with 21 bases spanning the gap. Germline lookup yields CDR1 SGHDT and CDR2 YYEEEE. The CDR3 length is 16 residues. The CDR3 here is CASSTPKGGRDEKLFF. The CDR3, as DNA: TGTGCCAGCAGCACACCCAAGGGGGGCAGGGACGAAAAACTGTTTTTT.

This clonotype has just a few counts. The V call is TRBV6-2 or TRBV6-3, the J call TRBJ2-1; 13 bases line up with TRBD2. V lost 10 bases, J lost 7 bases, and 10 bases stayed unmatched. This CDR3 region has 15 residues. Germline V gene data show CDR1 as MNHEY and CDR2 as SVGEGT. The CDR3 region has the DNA TGTGCCACTGAGAAAGGGACTAGCGGGACTAATGAGCAGTTCTTC. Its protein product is CATEKGTSGTNEQFF.

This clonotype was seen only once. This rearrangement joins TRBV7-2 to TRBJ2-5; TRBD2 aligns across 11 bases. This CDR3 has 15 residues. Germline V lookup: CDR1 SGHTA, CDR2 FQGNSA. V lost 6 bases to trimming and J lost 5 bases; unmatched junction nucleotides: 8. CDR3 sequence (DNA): TGTGCCAGCAGACAAACTAGCGGGAGATTTGAGACCCAGTACTTC. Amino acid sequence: CASRQTSGRFETQYF.

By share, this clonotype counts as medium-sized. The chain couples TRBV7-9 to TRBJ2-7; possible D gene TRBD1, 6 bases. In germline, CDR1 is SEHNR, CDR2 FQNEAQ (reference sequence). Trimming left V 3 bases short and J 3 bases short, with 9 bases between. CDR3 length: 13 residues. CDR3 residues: CASSLGRGYEQYF. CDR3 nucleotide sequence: TGTGCCAGCAGCTTGGGCAGGGGCTACGAGCAGTACTTC.

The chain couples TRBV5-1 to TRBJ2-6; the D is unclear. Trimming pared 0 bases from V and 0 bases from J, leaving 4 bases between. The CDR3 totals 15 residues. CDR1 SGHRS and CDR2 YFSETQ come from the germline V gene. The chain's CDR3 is CASSLVPSGANVLTF. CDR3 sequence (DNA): TGCGCCAGCAGCTTGGTACCCTCTGGGGCCAACGTCCTGACTTTC. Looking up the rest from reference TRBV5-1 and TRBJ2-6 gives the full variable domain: KAGVTQTPRYLIKTRGQQVTLSCSPISGHRSVSWYQQTPGQGLQFLFEYFSETQRNKGNFPGRFSGRQFSNSRSEMNVSTLELGDSALYLCASSLVPSGANVLTFGAGSRLTVL.

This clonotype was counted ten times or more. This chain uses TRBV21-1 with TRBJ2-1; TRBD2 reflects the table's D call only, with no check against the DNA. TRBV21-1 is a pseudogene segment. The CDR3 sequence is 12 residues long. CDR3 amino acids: CASSALPNEQFF. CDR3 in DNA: TGTGCCAGCAGCGCCCTTCCCAATGAGCAGTTCTTC.

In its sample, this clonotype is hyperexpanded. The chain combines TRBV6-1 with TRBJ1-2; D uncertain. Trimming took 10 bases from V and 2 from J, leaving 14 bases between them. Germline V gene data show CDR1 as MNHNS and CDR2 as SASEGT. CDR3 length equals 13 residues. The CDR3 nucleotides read TGTGCCACCCAGACGTCAGCAAACTATGGCTACACCTTC. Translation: CATQTSANYGYTF.

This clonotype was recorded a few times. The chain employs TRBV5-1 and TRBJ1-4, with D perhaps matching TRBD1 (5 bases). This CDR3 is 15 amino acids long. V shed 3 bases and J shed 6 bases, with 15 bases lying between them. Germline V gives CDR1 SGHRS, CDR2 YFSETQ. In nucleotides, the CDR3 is TGCGCCAGCAGCTCCTGGGACCGAAGGGATGAAAAACTGTTTTTT. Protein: CASSSWDRRDEKLFF.

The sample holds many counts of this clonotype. The CDR3 region has the DNA TGTGCCAGCAGTCTAACGGGGACAGGGGAATACAATGAGCAGTTCTTC. This sequence encodes CASSLTGTGEYNEQFF. The chain carries TRBV27 and TRBJ2-1; TRBD1 aligns across 10 bases. The CDR3 is made up of 16 amino acids. Per the germline V gene, CDR1 is MNHEY and CDR2 is SMNVEV (reference sequence). Losses at the gene ends were 5 bases for V and 4 bases for J; bases not matched to a gene: 8.

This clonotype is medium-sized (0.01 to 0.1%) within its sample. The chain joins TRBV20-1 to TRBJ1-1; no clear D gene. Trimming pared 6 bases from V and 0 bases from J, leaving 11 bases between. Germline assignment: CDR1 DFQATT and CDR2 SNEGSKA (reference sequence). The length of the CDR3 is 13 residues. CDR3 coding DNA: TGCAGTGCCAGACGGCAAATGAACACTGAAGCTTTCTTT. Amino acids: CSARRQMNTEAFF.

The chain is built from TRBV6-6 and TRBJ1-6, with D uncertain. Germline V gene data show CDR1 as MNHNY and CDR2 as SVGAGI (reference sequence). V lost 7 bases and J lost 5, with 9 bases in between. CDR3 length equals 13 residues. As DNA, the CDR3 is TGTGCCAGCATCGATACCAATAATTCACCCCTCCACTTT. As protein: CASIDTNNSPLHF.

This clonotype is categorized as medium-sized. The CDR3 loop is CASSLGDMEQYF. CDR3 nucleotides: TGTGCCAGCAGCTTAGGAGATATGGAGCAGTACTTC. V and J are TRBV7-2 and TRBJ2-7; D gene ambiguous. The CDR3 loop spans 12 amino acids. Germline V CDR1 and CDR2: SGHTA, FQGNSA. The V end lost 1 base, the J end lost 7 bases, and 8 bases lay between the germline ends.